Below are 20 T cell receptor beta chains sequenced from a single sample in a study of blood T cell repertoires in COVID-19. The data were produced by immunoSEQ multiplex PCR, yet TCRdb's version contains in-frame clones alone and is incomplete. Of 130,000 to 150,000 clones listed, 84% are singletons. Material for sequencing was PBMCs or T cells enriched from blood (not recorded which). These receptors originate from a woman aged 45-65 years who had been exposed to COVID-19.

This chain uses TRBV10-3 with TRBJ1-3, with D possibly TRBD1 on 6 matching bases. CDR3 length: 13 amino acids. Germline assignment: CDR1 ENHRY and CDR2 SYGVKD. Trimming removed 5 bases from V and 6 bases from J, with 11 bases in between. As DNA, the CDR3 is TGTGCCATCAGTAGACAGGTAGAAAACACCATATATTTT. Residues: CAISRQVENTIYF.

This chain connects TRBV9 to TRBJ2-3; D is perhaps TRBD1 (6 bases). Trimming stripped 1 base from V and 5 bases from J, with 11 bases between. Germline CDR1 reads SGDLS; CDR2 reads YYNGEE. This CDR3 has 14 amino acids. CDR3 bases: TGTGCCAGCAGCGTAAGGGACACCTTAGATACGCAGTATTTT. Translating it yields CASSVRDTLDTQYF.

V usage is TRBV5-4 and J usage is TRBJ2-1; 13 nucleotides align to TRBD2. J gave up 0 bases and V 3 bases, and 6 bases lay outside the gene matches. The germline V gene encodes CDR1 SGHNT and CDR2 YYREEE (reference sequence). This CDR3 is 18 amino acids long. The CDR3 protein is CASSSPGLAGPSYNEQFF. CDR3 sequence (DNA): TGTGCCAGCAGCTCTCCGGGACTAGCGGGGCCCTCCTACAATGAGCAGTTCTTC.

The CDR3 spells CASSYRELTDTQYF. CDR3 bases: TGTGCCAGCAGTTACAGGGAGTTAACAGATACGCAGTATTTT. The chain links TRBV6-5 to TRBJ2-3; maybe TRBD2 (5 bases). Trimming removed 2 bases from V and 3 bases from J, with 9 bases in between. CDR3 length: 14 amino acids. In germline, CDR1 is MNHEY, CDR2 SVGAGI.

The gene calls are TRBV10-3 and TRBJ1-5; 9 bases align to TRBD1. CDR1 is ENHRY and CDR2 is SYGVKD in the germline V gene. CDR3 length equals 16 residues. V lost 8 bases to trimming and J lost 4 bases; unmatched junction nucleotides: 12. The CDR3 coding sequence is TGTGCCATCTCTGATAACAGGGGGCGAGTAAATCAGCCCCAGCATTTT. Translation: CAISDNRGRVNQPQHF.

As for this clone: Other DNA sequences in the sample encode the same CDR3. This sequence joins TRBV5-1 and TRBJ1-1, with TRBD1 matching 10 bases. J gave up 4 bases and V 0 bases, and 3 bases lay outside the gene matches. The CDR3 runs 15 residues. The germline V gene encodes CDR1 SGHRS and CDR2 YFSETQ. The CDR3 DNA reads as TGCGCCAGCAGCTTGGCCGGACAGGGGGGCACTGAAGCTTTCTTT. Protein: CASSLAGQGGTEAFF.

J is TRBJ1-2 and V is TRBV19, with 8 nucleotides matching TRBD1. V lost 4 bases, J lost 3 bases, and 10 bases stayed unmatched. The CDR3 totals 16 residues. Germline V gives CDR1 LNHDA, CDR2 SQIVND (reference sequence). CDR3 sequence reads: CASSTYGQGGYYGYTF. The CDR3 nucleotides are TGTGCCAGTAGTACATACGGACAGGGTGGGTACTATGGCTACACCTTC.

The chain carries TRBV15 and TRBJ1-2; D gene uncertain. The CDR3 consists of 15 residues. The germline V gene has CDR1 LNHNV and CDR2 YYDKDF (reference sequence). The V end was cut by 0 bases, the J end by 0 bases, with 8 bases between. The CDR3: CATSRDRGTNYGYTF. In nucleotides, the CDR3 is TGTGCCACCAGCAGAGACCGAGGTACTAACTATGGCTACACCTTC.

Here the CDR3 reads CASSYERGTFSTDTQYF. The CDR3 DNA is TGTGCCAGCAGTTACGAGCGCGGAACCTTTAGCACAGATACGCAGTATTTT. The chain combines TRBV6-2 or TRBV6-3 with TRBJ2-3, with unresolved D. The V end was cut by 2 bases, the J end by 0 bases, with 15 bases between. Germline CDR1 is MNHEY and CDR2 is SVGEGT. CDR3 length equals 17 residues.

V usage is TRBV6-2 or TRBV6-3 and J usage is TRBJ2-7; the match to TRBD2 covers 7 bases. The CDR3 spans 14 residues. Per the germline V gene, CDR1 is MNHEY and CDR2 is SVGEGT. V shed 5 bases, J shed 7 bases, and the junction held 11 bases outside the gene matches. The CDR3 DNA is TGTGCCAGCAGTACCGCCGGGACTACGTTAGAGCAGTACTTC. Translated: CASSTAGTTLEQYF.

J is TRBJ2-7 and V is TRBV12-5; D might be TRBD2 (5 bases). Germline V gives CDR1 LGHNT, CDR2 FRNRAP. The V and J ends lost 1 base and 6 bases respectively, with 13 bases between them. The CDR3 spans 14 residues. CDR3 sequence reads: CASGLGPPAGEQYF. CDR3 sequence (DNA): TGTGCTAGTGGTTTGGGACCACCGGCGGGCGAGCAGTACTTC.

The V call is TRBV27, the J call TRBJ2-1; D perhaps matches TRBD2 (6 bases). The CDR3 sequence is 15 residues long. Germline-derived CDR1 and CDR2 are MNHEY and SMNVEV (reference sequence). Trimming removed 3 bases at V and 4 bases at J, with 13 bases between. Here the CDR3 DNA reads TGTGCCAGCAGTTTTAGCGGTAGCTCGTACAATGAGCAGTTCTTC. It is translated as CASSFSGSSYNEQFF.

This clone has ten or more counts. The V gene is TRBV6-4, the J gene TRBJ2-1; 8 nucleotides align to TRBD1. This CDR3 is 15 amino acids long. The trim removed 6 bases at V and 7 bases at J, leaving 11 bases unmatched. Germline V gives CDR1 MRHNA, CDR2 SNTAGT. In nucleotides, the CDR3 is TGTGCCAGCAGCCCCGGACAGGGTGATTGGAATGAGCAGTTCTTC. This translates into CASSPGQGDWNEQFF.

This clone has just a few counts. The CDR3 sequence is CASSTGTGGSGNTIYF. As DNA, the CDR3 is TGCGCCAGCAGCACCGGGACAGGGGGTTCTGGAAACACCATATATTTT. The V call is TRBV5-1, the J call TRBJ1-3; 11 nucleotides agree with TRBD1. This CDR3 spans 16 amino acids. Germline values: CDR1 SGHRS, CDR2 YFSETQ. V shed 4 bases and J 1 base; nucleotides not matched to a gene: 4.

The gene calls are TRBV5-1 and TRBJ1-2; possible D gene TRBD1, 5 bases. The ends were cut back, 4 bases at V and 5 bases at J, with 18 bases in the middle. Germline-derived CDR1 and CDR2 are SGHRS and YFSETQ. CDR3 size: 15 residues. The CDR3 region is CASSTPGRASYGYTF. The CDR3 DNA is TGCGCCAGCAGCACGCCCGGCAGGGCTTCGTATGGCTACACCTTC.

V usage is TRBV19 and J usage is TRBJ1-5; 10 bases agree with TRBD1. Germline V gene sequence: CDR1 LNHDA, CDR2 SQIVND (reference sequence). The CDR3 runs to 14 residues. Trimming cost V 6 bases and J 5 bases; bases outside gene matches: 4. The CDR3 is CASRQGTGDQPQHF. In nucleotides, the CDR3 is TGTGCCAGTAGGCAGGGGACAGGGGATCAGCCCCAGCATTTT.

The table lists this clone with a few counts. This chain links TRBV6-5 with TRBJ1-3; D remains ambiguous. Germline V gene data show CDR1 as MNHEY and CDR2 as SVGAGI. V dropped 6 bases and J dropped 9 bases, with 9 bases sitting between them. There are 11 residues in the CDR3. CDR3 DNA sequence: TGTGCCAGCAGCCGCCGGGGCACCATATATTTT. As protein: CASSRRGTIYF.

The chain is built from TRBV19 and TRBJ1-5; TRBD1 might be the D (6 bases). Per the germline V gene, CDR1 is LNHDA and CDR2 is SQIVND (reference sequence). The CDR3 spans 15 residues. V was trimmed by 4 bases and J by 6 bases, leaving 16 bases between them. CDR3 region: CASSTKGQGRQPQHF. For the CDR3, the DNA is TGTGCCAGTAGTACCAAGGGGCAGGGGCGTCAGCCCCAGCATTTT.

The chain uses TRBV3-1 (or the pseudogene TRBV3-2) and TRBJ1-4; perhaps TRBD1 as D (5 bases). The CDR3 totals 13 residues. CDR1 and CDR2 from the germline V gene are LGHDT and YNNKEL (reference sequence). V gave up 3 bases and J gave up 5 bases, with 7 bases separating them. The CDR3 region has the DNA TGTGCCAGCAGCCAGAACAGGAATGAAAAACTGTTTTTT. It specifies CASSQNRNEKLFF.

The chain links TRBV9 to TRBJ1-2; 10 nucleotides align to TRBD1. This CDR3 comprises 17 residues. Trimming at V came to 4 bases and at J to 8 bases, leaving 17 bases not matched to a gene. Germline-derived CDR1 and CDR2 are SGDLS and YYNGEE. CDR3 nucleotide sequence: TGTGCCAGCAGCCTTGACAGGGGGCCACATGTTAATATCGGCTACACCTTC. Its protein product is CASSLDRGPHVNIGYTF. The full variable domain, completed using reference TRBV9 and TRBJ1-2, is DSGVTQTPKHLITATGQRVTLRCSPRSGDLSVYWYQQSLDQGLQFLIQYYNGEERAKGNILERFSAQQFPDLHSELNLSSLELGDSALYFCASSLDRGPHVNIGYTFGSGTRLTVV.